This is a list of T cell receptor beta chains from one sample in a study of graft-versus-host responses after intestinal transplantation. Data came from immunoSEQ multiplex PCR; TCRdb stores just in-frame clones and leaves some out. The table includes about 24,000 clones, roughly 42% detected once. This material consisted of alloreactive CD4+ T cells from a mixed lymphocyte reaction culture, taken before intestinal transplant. These TCRs come from a human patient who received an intestinal transplant. Both conserved end residues are part of each CDR3. The D gene is left open where the match is weak. Only some rows state a clone size, as once, few, many or a class for expanded clones.

-	-	TRBV7-9	TRBJ1-1	TGTGCCAGCAGCTTAGTCTACGCGGGGAACACTGAAGCTTTCTTT	CASSLVYAGNTEAFF
-	-	TRBV10-3	TRBJ2-7	TGTGCCATCAGTAGGGACGGGAGCTCCTACGAGCAGTACTTC	CAISRDGSSYEQYF
few	-	TRBV9	TRBJ2-1	TGTGCCAGCAGCGCTACGACAGGACCTATCTTTGCGTCCTACAATGAGCAGTTCTTC	CASSATTGPIFASYNEQFF
-	-	TRBV20-1	TRBJ2-1	TGCAGTGCTGGAAGGGGTTATGAGCAGTTCTTC	CSAGRGYEQFF
-	TRBD1	TRBV2	TRBJ2-5	TGTGCCAGCAGTGAATTCTCTGGGACAGGGGGCGTAAAGACCCAGTACTTC	CASSEFSGTGGVKTQYF
once	TRBD1	TRBV19	TRBJ2-7	TGTGCCAGTGCGGGACAGGGGGTGAGCGAGCAGTACTTC	CASAGQGVSEQYF
-	-	TRBV6-1	TRBJ2-7	TGTGCCAGCAGGGGGGCCGCTTGGCGCTACGAGCAGTACTTC	CASRGAAWRYEQYF
-	TRBD1	TRBV6-1	TRBJ2-7	TGTGCCAGCAGTGAAGGACAGGGGTTC	CASSEGQGF
-	TRBD1	TRBV6-5	TRBJ2-4	TGTGCCAGCAGACGACAGGGGGCGTCTGAAAACATTCAGTACTTC	CASRRQGASENIQYF
-	TRBD2	TRBV5-4	TRBJ2-1	TGTGCCAGCAGCTTGCTAGCGGGAGTCCGGAATGAGCAGTTCTTC	CASSLLAGVRNEQFF
-	-	TRBV6-5	TRBJ1-4	TGTGCCAGCAGTGGTCACAGGCGGGGGGAAAAACTGTTTTTT	CASSGHRRGEKLFF
once	TRBD1	TRBV19	TRBJ1-4	TGTGCCAGTAGTCCGACCGGGACAGGGTTACGAAAACTGTTTTTT	CASSPTGTGLRKLFF
-	TRBD1	TRBV7-2	TRBJ2-7	TGTGCCAGCAGCTTACGGGACAGGGGACCCTACGAGCAGTACTTC	CASSLRDRGPYEQYF
few	TRBD2	TRBV4-2	TRBJ2-1	TGTGCCAGCGGTGAGTTTGGGACTACCTACAATGAGCAGTTCTTC	CASGEFGTTYNEQFF
-	-	TRBV30	TRBJ1-1	TGTGCCTGGAGTGTACGCGGGAACACTGAAGCTTTCTTT	CAWSVRGNTEAFF
-	-	TRBV12-5	TRBJ2-5	TGTGCTAGTGGTTTGGTACTTTTTTCGTCTAGGGAGAAAGAAGAGACCCAGTACTTC	CASGLVLFSSREKEETQYF
few	-	TRBV6-1	TRBJ2-7	TGTGCCAGCACCTCCAGGTCGACAGGTACCCAATACTTC	CASTSRSTGTQYF
few	TRBD2	TRBV5-1	TRBJ2-5	TGCGCCAGCAGCTTGCTCACTAGCGTTGAGACCCAGTACTTC	CASSLLTSVETQYF